These 18 T cell receptor beta chains were all obtained from the same sample, sequenced in a study of shared clonotypes between healthy human individuals. Terminally differentiated effector memory CD45RA+ cells were excluded by CCR7 positive selection of CD45RO-negative cells. Only in-frame clones appear in the TCRdb table, and some are missing; sequencing was by immunoSEQ multiplex PCR. The sample gives around 600,000 clones, 85% to 95% of which show up once; around 0.11% is in the top ten. The sequencing sample was made of naive CD8+ T cells sorted from blood. These TCRs come from a woman in her twenties or thirties in good health.

Only one count was recorded for this clone. V and J are TRBV19 and TRBJ2-5; tentatively, D is TRBD2 (6 bases). Germline V gene lookup returns CDR1 LNHDA and CDR2 SQIVND (reference sequence). V was cut by 2 bases and J by 5 bases, with 15 bases left in between. This CDR3 comprises 15 residues. Here the CDR3 DNA reads TGTGCCAGTAGTATATCTGGCGGGGAACCGGAGACCCAGTACTTC. Translation gives CASSISGGEPETQYF.

The chain has TRBV4-1 and TRBJ2-3; 12 bases fit TRBD2. Germline V CDR1 and CDR2: MGHRA, YSYEKL. CDR3 length equals 18 residues. Trimming took 7 bases from V and 4 from J; bases not matched to a gene: 15. The CDR3 sequence is CASTPTQGLAGGADTQYF. CDR3 sequence (DNA): TGCGCCAGCACCCCTACCCAAGGTCTAGCGGGAGGGGCAGATACGCAGTATTTT.

This clone was found once. The J gene is TRBJ2-7, the V gene TRBV27; 9 nucleotides line up with TRBD1. Germline CDR1 MNHEY, CDR2 SMNVEV (reference sequence). The CDR3 has 15 residues. V shed 3 bases, J shed 4 bases, and the junction held 7 bases outside the gene matches. The chain's CDR3 is CASSLGTGTQYEQYF. CDR3 DNA sequence: TGTGCCAGCAGTTTGGGGACAGGGACACAGTACGAGCAGTACTTC.

The V gene is TRBV30, the J gene TRBJ1-5; D remains unclear. The V gene lost 0 bases and the J gene lost 0 bases, with 12 bases spanning the gap. Germline V gene sequence: CDR1 GTSNPN, CDR2 SVGIG (reference sequence). CDR3 length equals 16 residues. The CDR3 sequence is CAWSVTSELSNQPQHF. CDR3 nucleotide sequence: TGTGCCTGGAGTGTAACATCCGAACTTAGCAATCAGCCCCAGCATTTT.

The chain recombines TRBV5-1 with TRBJ2-1, with D unresolved. Trimming stripped 2 bases from V and 7 bases from J, with 10 bases between. CDR1 and CDR2 from the germline V gene are SGHRS and YFSETQ. The CDR3 sequence is 13 residues long. The CDR3 DNA is TGCGCCAGCAGCTTCCAGGATAATAATGAGCAGTTCTTC. Translation gives CASSFQDNNEQFF.

This clone has more than one count but fewer than ten. The chain combines TRBV2 with TRBJ1-5, with D hard to call. Germline assignment: CDR1 SNHLY and CDR2 FYNNEI. There are 14 residues in the CDR3. The ends were cut back, 7 bases at V and 3 bases at J, with 13 bases in the middle. In nucleotides, the CDR3 is TGTGCCAGCAAACGGTCCGGAGTCAATCAGCCCCAGCATTTT. Translation: CASKRSGVNQPQHF.

This chain links TRBV4-2 with TRBJ2-2, with 8 nucleotides matching TRBD2. The germline CDR1 and CDR2 sequences are LGHNA and YNFKEQ. V lost 3 bases to trimming and J lost 8 bases; unmatched junction nucleotides: 11. CDR3 length equals 16 residues. CDR3 DNA: TGTGCCAGCAGCCAGAAGATAGCGGGATCCTCGGGGGAGCTGTTTTTT. Protein: CASSQKIAGSSGELFF.

The V gene is TRBV23-1, the J gene TRBJ1-5; 8 bases fit TRBD1. TRBV23-1 is an ORF, with its function uncertain. V dropped 2 bases and J dropped 3; count of bases not matched to a gene: 12. The CDR3 contains 18 residues. This CDR3 reads CASSQARVQGAHNQPQHF. CDR3 coding DNA: TGCGCCAGCAGTCAAGCTCGCGTTCAGGGGGCCCACAATCAGCCCCAGCATTTT.

The V and J genes are TRBV7-7 and TRBJ2-1; 9 bases are shared with TRBD1. Germline V gene data show CDR1 as SSHAT and CDR2 as FNYEAQ (reference sequence). The CDR3 contains 16 residues. Losses at the gene ends were 4 bases for V and 4 bases for J; bases not matched to a gene: 8. The CDR3 region is CASSSKDRGGYNEQFF. DNA for the CDR3: TGTGCCAGCAGCTCGAAGGACAGGGGAGGGTACAATGAGCAGTTCTTC. Based on the CDR3 plus reference TRBV7-7 and TRBJ2-1, the full variable domain is GAGVSQSPRYKVTKRGQDVTLRCDPISSHATLYWYQQALGQGPEFLTYFNYEAQPDKSGLPSDRFSAERPEGSISTLTIQRTEQRDSAMYRCASSSKDRGGYNEQFFGPGTRLTVL.

The J gene is TRBJ2-5, the V gene TRBV7-2; 7 nucleotides align to TRBD1. This CDR3 contains 15 residues. V lost 4 bases and J lost 5; bases outside the gene matches: 10. In germline, CDR1 is SGHTA, CDR2 FQGNSA. The chain's CDR3 is CASSSGTAFRETQYF. The CDR3 nucleotides read TGTGCCAGCAGCTCCGGGACAGCGTTTCGTGAGACCCAGTACTTC.

This sequence joins TRBV4-1 and TRBJ1-1; D uncertain. The CDR3 contains 14 residues. The V end lost 1 base, the J end lost 3 bases, and 9 bases lay between the germline ends. Germline assignment: CDR1 MGHRA and CDR2 YSYEKL. CDR3 coding DNA: TGCGCCAGCAGCCAAGGACTGGGTGACACTGAAGCTTTCTTT. Its protein product is CASSQGLGDTEAFF.

The chain uses TRBV5-5 and TRBJ2-3; no reliable D call. Germline CDR1 SGHKS, CDR2 YYEKEE (reference sequence). The CDR3 covers 15 residues. The V and J ends lost 0 bases and 0 bases respectively, with 8 bases between them. The DNA of the CDR3 is TGTGCCAGCAGCTTGGAAACCTCCAGCACAGATACGCAGTATTTT. Translating gives CASSLETSSTDTQYF. Together with reference TRBV5-5 and TRBJ2-3, the CDR3 gives the full variable domain: DAGVTQSPTHLIKTRGQQVTLRCSPISGHKSVSWYQQVLGQGPQFIFQYYEKEERGRGNFPDRFSARQFPNYSSELNVNALLLGDSALYLCASSLETSSTDTQYFGPGTRLTVL.

The V gene is TRBV28, the J gene TRBJ2-6; the D is unclear. There are 16 residues in the CDR3. V dropped 6 bases and J dropped 1 base, with 13 bases sitting between them. Germline lookup yields CDR1 MDHEN and CDR2 SYDVKM. Here the CDR3 DNA reads TGTGCCAGCAGCCCTCGCGGCGGATCTGGGGCCAACGTCCTGACTTTC. Translated, it gives CASSPRGGSGANVLTF.

The V and J genes are TRBV10-2 and TRBJ1-5; D remains unclear. Germline loops: CDR1 WSHSY, CDR2 SAAADI. The CDR3 is 15 amino acids. The V end lost 6 bases, the J end lost 4 bases, and 16 bases lay between the germline ends. DNA for the CDR3: TGCGCCAGCAGCGCCTATGACGGGAGAAATCAGCCCCAGCATTTT. It is translated as CASSAYDGRNQPQHF.

The rearrangement joins TRBV5-5 to TRBJ2-7; unclear D gene. Trimming shortened V by 2 bases and J by 6 bases, and 6 bases separated the two germline ends. Per the germline V gene, CDR1 is SGHKS and CDR2 is YYEKEE (reference sequence). The CDR3 runs 11 residues. CDR3 region: CASSFYGEQYF. The CDR3, as DNA: TGTGCCAGCAGCTTTTACGGCGAGCAGTACTTC.

V gene TRBV5-1 combines with J gene TRBJ2-7; 7 bases are shared with TRBD2. CDR1 and CDR2 (germline): SGHRS, YFSETQ. The CDR3 is 12 amino acids. The ends lost 7 bases at V and 0 bases at J; junction bases unmatched: 1. The CDR3 region has the DNA TGCGCCAGCGCGGGAGTCTCCTACGAGCAGTACTTC. Protein product: CASAGVSYEQYF.

The gene calls are TRBV7-9 and TRBJ2-1; D is ambiguous. V was trimmed by 10 bases and J by 0 bases, leaving 13 bases between them. In germline, CDR1 is SEHNR, CDR2 FQNEAQ (reference sequence). The CDR3 is 14 amino acids. CDR3 region: CAILPVSSYNEQFF. The CDR3 region has the DNA TGTGCCATCCTGCCAGTGAGCTCCTACAATGAGCAGTTCTTC.

The V call is TRBV2, the J call TRBJ2-1; 9 bases are shared with TRBD2. CDR1 and CDR2 from the germline V gene are SNHLY and FYNNEI. Germline trimming cut 3 bases from V and 4 bases from J; bases unmatched to any gene: 4. This CDR3 is 15 amino acids long. The CDR3 loop is CASSEGTSFYNEQFF. CDR3 DNA: TGTGCCAGCAGTGAGGGGACTAGCTTTTACAATGAGCAGTTCTTC.